These 18 T cell receptor beta chains share one sample of origin, sequenced in a study of T cells expressing NK-cell markers. From its re-call of the 5' RACE reads, TCRdb lists each CDR3 protein once, without DNA. The sample totals some 600,000 distinct CDR3 sequences. Sequencing used blood T cells: a sorted CD56 or NKG2C T cell subset, CD4+ or CD8+ T cells, or bulk PBMC T cells (not recorded which). The receptors derive from a man younger than 35 in good health.

The rearrangement links TRBV5-1 to TRBJ2-3; the TCRdb D gene call, TRBD2, has no DNA to confirm it. The CDR3 covers 15 residues. CDR1 and CDR2 from the germline V gene are SGHRS and YFSETQ. CDR3 protein: CASSLGLALTDTQYF.

The V and J genes are TRBV21-1 and TRBJ2-1; TCRdb picks TRBD1, but there is no DNA to check that call. TRBV21-1 is marked as a pseudogene. The CDR3 runs 11 residues. This chain's CDR3 is CADREQCEQFF.

The J gene is TRBJ2-7, the V gene TRBV9. Per the germline V gene, CDR1 is SGDLS and CDR2 is YYNGEE. The CDR3 is 16 amino acids. CDR3 in amino acids: CASSVGAPTPSYEQYF.

The chain couples TRBV12-5 to TRBJ1-1. There are 12 residues in the CDR3. Germline CDR1 LGHNT, CDR2 FRNRAP. This chain's CDR3 is CASGFRAAEAFF. Supplemented by reference TRBV12-5 and TRBJ1-1, the full variable domain reads DARVTQTPRHKVTEMGQEVTMRCQPILGHNTVFWYRQTMMQGLELLAYFRNRAPLDDSGMPKDRFSAEMPDATLATLKIQPSEPRDSAVYFCASGFRAAEAFFGQGTRLTVV.

The chain has TRBV12-3 or TRBV12-4 and TRBJ2-2; TCRdb picks TRBD1, but there is no DNA to check that call. This CDR3 region has 16 residues. CDR3 residues: CASSFGGQKNTGELFF.

This chain links TRBV4-2 with TRBJ2-2. The CDR3 is made up of 16 amino acids. Germline-derived CDR1 and CDR2 are LGHNA and YNFKEQ. The CDR3 protein is CASSQVPQPNTGELFF.

V gene TRBV6-2 or TRBV6-3 combines with J gene TRBJ2-2; TCRdb lists TRBD1, though no DNA is available to test this call. The V gene's germline CDR1 is MNHEY and CDR2 SVGEGT. This CDR3 contains 17 residues. The CDR3 spells CASSWTGQQSHTGELFF.

The rearrangement joins TRBV11-3 to TRBJ2-1; lacking DNA, the TRBD2 call made by TCRdb goes unchecked. CDR1 is SGHNT, CDR2 YENEEA, per germline. The CDR3 totals 15 residues. The chain's CDR3 is CASSLASGGYNEQFF.

V usage is TRBV6-1 and J usage is TRBJ2-1. The CDR3 runs 17 residues. CDR1 MNHNS and CDR2 SASEGT come from the germline V gene. The CDR3 sequence: CASSQVGGGRSYNEQFF.

The chain uses TRBV3-1 and TRBJ1-5. Germline CDR1 and CDR2: LGHDT and YNNKEL (reference sequence). The CDR3 is 14 residues long. CDR3: CASSQFRTNQPQHF.

The chain employs TRBV7-9 and TRBJ1-3. The CDR3 loop spans 12 amino acids. Germline CDR1 reads SEHNR; CDR2 reads FQNEAQ (reference sequence). The CDR3 region is CASSPPGNTIYF.

This chain's CDR3 is CASSQGLLAEPLTGNTDTQYF. The genes are TRBV4-2 and TRBJ2-3; with no DNA, the TCRdb D assignment of TRBD2 cannot be verified. The CDR3 loop spans 21 amino acids. Germline V gene sequence: CDR1 LGHNA, CDR2 YNFKEQ.

The V gene is TRBV20-1, the J gene TRBJ2-1; checking the TCRdb D call of TRBD2 is not possible without DNA. CDR3 length: 16 residues. The germline CDR1 and CDR2 sequences are DFQATT and SNEGSKA (reference sequence). The CDR3 sequence: CSARVRTSGSYNEQFF.

V gene TRBV5-1 combines with J gene TRBJ1-1; TCRdb gives TRBD1 as the D gene, but with no DNA this cannot be confirmed. Germline-derived CDR1 and CDR2 are SGHRS and YFSETQ. This CDR3 comprises 14 residues. The CDR3 sequence: CASSATGSETEAFF.

V is TRBV4-2 and J is TRBJ2-7. CDR1 LGHNA and CDR2 YNFKEQ come from the germline V gene. The CDR3 consists of 14 residues. CDR3 protein: CASSQVLNSYEQYF.

V usage is TRBV5-1 and J usage is TRBJ2-2; TCRdb indicates TRBD2, and absent DNA this call remains unverified. The length of the CDR3 is 16 residues. CDR1 and CDR2 from the germline V gene are SGHRS and YFSETQ. The CDR3 protein is CASSFGSDSNTGELFF.

This sequence joins TRBV7-2 and TRBJ2-7; lacking DNA, the TRBD1 call made by TCRdb goes unchecked. The CDR3 loop spans 15 amino acids. Germline-derived CDR1 and CDR2 are SGHTA and FQGNSA. The CDR3 loop is CASSSPGDITYEQYF.

V is TRBV7-2 and J is TRBJ1-1. The CDR3 length is 14 residues. CDR1 and CDR2 (germline): SGHTA, FQGNSA. The CDR3 region is CASSLAIESTEAFF.